This TCR beta chain was found in a study of cytomegalovirus exposure and HLA in healthy donors (dated by TCRdb to the late 2010s). Background for the entire study: According to an earlier analysis of around 600 of the donors, some 170 million T cells yielded roughly 100 million unique TCR beta sequences and roughly 280 Gb of sequence data. To study patterns of TCR occurrence, a later analysis re-analyzed previously published TCR beta repertoires from 666 donors and added high-resolution HLA genotyping. All discovery cohort repertoires had been generated using a single sequencing platform. In an earlier analysis of 500 to 650 of the donors, high-throughput TCR beta sequencing was used to judge whether each TCR beta V gene segment behaved as functional or pseudogenic. Donor age, sex, ethnicity and CMV serostatus were compiled together with the repertoire data. Typing coverage differed by locus: A, B, C, DRB1 and DQB1 were typed in roughly 620-630 donors, DQA1 in approximately 520, DPA1 in approximately 600, and DPB1 in 472. To predict cytomegalovirus infection status, the study combined high-throughput TCR immunosequencing, statistical association of individual TCRs with disease status, and machine learning. The later analysis used no new phenotypic data to find candidate immune exposures, relying instead on TCR beta sequences and their occurrence across donors. The study used immunosequencing to profile the T cell repertoires of approximately 690 subjects and linked those repertoires to cytomegalovirus serostatus. On average, around 240,000 unique TCR beta nucleotide sequences were sequenced per donor among a few hundred genotyped donors of the cohort, with 15% to 20% of those sequences being non-productive. The study was designed to test whether signatures of past pathogen exposure could be identified by cataloging public T cell receptors. Of the roughly 400 genotyped donors, approximately 83% fell in the genetic ancestry cluster associated with self-reported Caucasian donors. In a later genetic analysis, genome-wide SNP genotypes for about 55% of the roughly 670 donors were used, and that subset was treated as a discovery cohort. Because of strong linkage in the cohort, roughly five DR-DQ haplotypes were treated as single units for association and clustering. An early release that covered about 600 HLA-typed donors contained approximately 300 gigabases of sequencing data and tens of millions of unique TCR sequences. HLA typing covered class I and class II loci at four-digit resolution. Along with the approximately 700-subject first cohort, a separate validation cohort of over 90 different subjects was used.

The cohort consisted of 600 or so healthy bone marrow donors. Cohort members were all nominally healthy when sampled, although unrecorded immune exposures were likely present. The donor tested CMV seronegative, placing the donor among the approximately 400 seronegative members of the cohort. A peripheral blood sample was collected from each donor, and TCR beta sequencing was performed on peripheral blood mononuclear cells. The Qiagen DNeasy Blood Extraction Kit was used to extract genomic DNA from the blood cell samples. For this clone: This clone's antigen is unknown. Per-base qualities were not stored, and no clone one base away is much larger.

Broad study findings and their caveats: Because counts were too low, about 18 rarely observed V segments, including chromosome 9 orphons, were excluded from the earlier analysis of some 540 of the donors. In vitro tests confirmed that a few of the cytomegalovirus-associated TCR beta chains recognize cytomegalovirus antigens. Strong co-occurrence of HLA alleles, especially DR and DQ, made assigning TCR associations to individual alleles difficult. A later analysis found that TCR association rates varied across HLA loci, with DRB1 alleles showing the most associated TCRs and HLA-C alleles the fewest. An earlier analysis of around 500 of the donors showed that most TCR beta V segments appeared in productive rearrangements either about 87% or about 30% of the time, which broadly matched IMGT annotations. In this cohort, only TCR beta chains were sequenced, and detectable features were limited by the absence of alpha or paired-chain data. Because HLA typing was unavailable for some donors at each locus, only the typed subset was used in association tests. For the cohort, immune exposure information was limited to CMV serostatus. Sequencing depth was assumed to be roughly uniform across donors in the presence/absence analyses, though that assumption may not hold. In a later analysis, some 17,000 TCR beta sequences were associated with specific HLA alleles at a false discovery rate of 0.05. The study gave a list of about 170 TCR beta chains associated with cytomegalovirus. In both the original and validation cohorts, the classifier was reported to diagnose cytomegalovirus status with high specificity and sensitivity. V-gene and J-gene trimming of TCR beta chains was associated with a missense DCLRE1C variant in a later genetic analysis, and the association was replicated in an independent cohort. A further reported finding was that TCR beta sequences accurately predicted the HLA-A and HLA-B alleles for most subjects in the first cohort. A later analysis found that HLA-associated TCR beta chains were more clonally expanded and had lower generation probabilities than equally common non-associated chains. Linkage disequilibrium might explain the correlated functional status among segregating V segments, but an unknown experimental factor could not be ruled out. A later analysis reported that several top co-occurrence clusters appeared linked to parvovirus B19, influenza, CMV and Epstein-Barr virus. According to the authors, the approach could potentially be generalized to other disease states and immunological phenotypes. Most TCR sequences were observed very rarely across donors, whereas some public TCRs were present in many individuals. A group of highly shared sequence variants was considered likely to be a technical artifact of the sequencing pipeline. Compared with the roughly 710-donor mean, donors in an Asian-associated ancestry cluster had fewer N-insertions in productive TCRs, according to a later genetic analysis. According to a later analysis, most CMV-associated TCR beta chains appeared to be HLA-restricted, and the HLA associations seemed to be driven largely by CMV exposure.

Libraries were built with the immunoSEQ multiplex PCR assay. The multiplex PCR relied on a mix of 60 forward primers for TCR Vbeta segments and 13 reverse primers for TCR Jbeta segments. Amplification of the CDR3 region of rearranged TCR beta genes was performed with a multiplex PCR assay on genomic DNA. On the Illumina HiSeq System, the amplified TCR beta libraries were sequenced as 87-base-pair reads. The authors' pipeline ran thus. In a later analysis, about 80 million unique TCR beta chains were counted across the approximately 620 repertoires, and around 10 million of these chains were shared by at least two donors. Raw reads were error-corrected and collapsed into unique sequences by a nearest-neighbor algorithm in which closely related sequences were merged to remove PCR and sequencing errors. Alignment of CDR3 sequences to IMGT reference sequences was used to assign V, D and J gene segments. For a sequence to be retained, a match of at least six nucleotides was required to both a V gene segment and a J gene segment. Rearrangements were classified as productive when the CDR3 lacked stop codons and remained in frame with V and J, and all other rearrangements were classified as non-productive. CDR3 was defined by IMGT convention, running from the second conserved V-encoded cysteine to the conserved J-encoded phenylalanine. In an earlier analysis of more than 550 of the donors, sequences lacking an unambiguous match to a single V gene segment were excluded. An earlier analysis of almost 600 of the donors classified V segments as functional when productive rearrangements were above 56.7% and as segregating when the standard deviation between donors was above 5%. A statistical classification framework was built for diagnosing cytomegalovirus status from the catalog of TCR beta chain sequences. A later analysis assigned V and J genes by comparing TCR nucleotide sequences with IMGT/GENE-DB human TR gene sequences. A later analysis assigned CDR3 sequences and most-parsimonious VDJ recombination scenarios with the TCRdist pipeline. In a later analysis, each TCR beta chain was defined by its CDR3 amino acid sequence together with its V-gene family, and reads without a unique V-gene family were excluded. To address suspected cross-contamination and a sequencing artifact, a later analysis removed approximately 600 highly shared, low-generation-probability nucleotide sequences. A later analysis calculated a clonal expansion index for each public chain from normalized within-repertoire ranks of inferred template counts. In a later analysis, generation probabilities were computed using a VDJ recombination model fitted to out-of-frame rearrangements, and the results were checked against IGoR. In a later analysis, TCR-TCR, TCR-HLA and TCR-CMV co-occurrence was scored with hypergeometric tests, and a repertoire-size bias correction was applied to TCR pairs. In a later analysis, false discovery rates were estimated by permuting HLA or CMV assignments 20 times. A later analysis grouped co-occurring TCRs with DBSCAN, adding TCRdist sequence similarity when clustering within HLA-allele-positive subsets. Repertoires with fewer than 30,000 or more than 120,000 public chains, plus five repertoires with anomalous nucleotide sharing, were excluded from co-occurrence clustering. Not all clones reach the TCRdb copy of this immuneACCESS table, which keeps in-frame sequences only. Checked studies attribute under half of the gap to unresolved V genes and leave the rest unexplained. That table gives V, J and clone size, and the DNA gave D and trimming. This sample has tens of thousands of clones in its table, and roughly 80% of those were observed once. The ten largest account for 2.5% to 3% of the sample.

The sequence was obtained from a woman aged 25 to 39 in good health and CMV-seronegative. Sequenced material: PBMCs.

The nucleotide sequence reads as follows: TGCAGCCTGGCCCGTGGAAACACCATATATTTT. It is translated as CSLARGNTIYF. The chain couples TRBV20-1 to TRBJ1-3; too little of a D gene remains to name it. Reading the germline V gene (reference sequence) gives CDR1 DFQATT and CDR2 SNEGSKA. CDR3 length: 11 amino acids, cysteine to phenylalanine. Only the CDR3 DNA stays, 33 bases, in frame from base 1.